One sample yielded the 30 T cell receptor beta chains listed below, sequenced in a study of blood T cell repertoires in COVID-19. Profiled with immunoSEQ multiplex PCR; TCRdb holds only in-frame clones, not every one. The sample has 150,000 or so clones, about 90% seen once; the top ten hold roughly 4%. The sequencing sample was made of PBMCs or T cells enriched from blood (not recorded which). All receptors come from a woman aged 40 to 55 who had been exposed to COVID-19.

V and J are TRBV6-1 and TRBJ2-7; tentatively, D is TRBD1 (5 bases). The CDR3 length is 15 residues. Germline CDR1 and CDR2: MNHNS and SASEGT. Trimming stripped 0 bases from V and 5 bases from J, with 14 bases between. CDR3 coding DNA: TGTGCCAGCAGTGAAGCCCTTTCAGGGTCCCACGAGCAGTACTTC. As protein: CASSEALSGSHEQYF.

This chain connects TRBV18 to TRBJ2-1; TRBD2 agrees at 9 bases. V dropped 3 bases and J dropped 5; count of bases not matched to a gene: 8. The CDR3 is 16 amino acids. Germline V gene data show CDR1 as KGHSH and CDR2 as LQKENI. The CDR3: CASSPKLAGFHNEQFF. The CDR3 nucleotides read TGTGCCAGCTCACCGAAACTAGCGGGTTTCCACAATGAGCAGTTCTTC.

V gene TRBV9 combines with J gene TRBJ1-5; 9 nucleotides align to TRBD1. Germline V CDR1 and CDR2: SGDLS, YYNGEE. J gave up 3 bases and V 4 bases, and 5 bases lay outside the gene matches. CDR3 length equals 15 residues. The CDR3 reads CASSKGQGVNQPQHF. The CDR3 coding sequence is TGTGCCAGCAGCAAGGGACAGGGAGTCAATCAGCCCCAGCATTTT. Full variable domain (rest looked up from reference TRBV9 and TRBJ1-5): DSGVTQTPKHLITATGQRVTLRCSPRSGDLSVYWYQQSLDQGLQFLIQYYNGEERAKGNILERFSAQQFPDLHSELNLSSLELGDSALYFCASSKGQGVNQPQHFGDGTRLSIL.

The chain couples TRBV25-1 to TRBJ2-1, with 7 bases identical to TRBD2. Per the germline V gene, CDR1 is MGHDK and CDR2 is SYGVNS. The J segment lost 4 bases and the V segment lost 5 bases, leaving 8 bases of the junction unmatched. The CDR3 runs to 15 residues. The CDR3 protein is CASSFVVAGYNEQFF. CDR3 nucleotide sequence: TGTGCCAGCAGTTTTGTGGTAGCGGGTTACAATGAGCAGTTCTTC.

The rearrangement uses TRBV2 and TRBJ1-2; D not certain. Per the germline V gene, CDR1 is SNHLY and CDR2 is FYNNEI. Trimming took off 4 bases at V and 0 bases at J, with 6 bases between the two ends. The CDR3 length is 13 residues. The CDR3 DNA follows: TGTGCCAGCAGTGGGGCTCCTAACTATGGCTACACCTTC. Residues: CASSGAPNYGYTF.

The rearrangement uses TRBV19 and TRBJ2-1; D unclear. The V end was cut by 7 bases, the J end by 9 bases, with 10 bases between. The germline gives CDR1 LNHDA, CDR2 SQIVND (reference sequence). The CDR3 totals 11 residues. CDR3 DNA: TGTGCCAGTATCGGCGGCGGTGAGCAGTTCTTC. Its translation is CASIGGGEQFF.

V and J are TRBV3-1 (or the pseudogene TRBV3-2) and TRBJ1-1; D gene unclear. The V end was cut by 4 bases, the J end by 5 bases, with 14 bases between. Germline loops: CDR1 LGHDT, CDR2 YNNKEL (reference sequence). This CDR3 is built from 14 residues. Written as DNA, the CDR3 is TGTGCCAGCAGCCGGGATGGCGGGAAGACTGAAGCTTTCTTT. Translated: CASSRDGGKTEAFF.

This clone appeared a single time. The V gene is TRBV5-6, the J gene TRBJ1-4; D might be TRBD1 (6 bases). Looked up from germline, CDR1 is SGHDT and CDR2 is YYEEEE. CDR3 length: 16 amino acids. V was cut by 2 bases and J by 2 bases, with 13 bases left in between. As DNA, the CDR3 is TGTGCCAGCAGCTTCACAGGGAGAGAGACTAATGAAAAACTGTTTTTT. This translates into CASSFTGRETNEKLFF.

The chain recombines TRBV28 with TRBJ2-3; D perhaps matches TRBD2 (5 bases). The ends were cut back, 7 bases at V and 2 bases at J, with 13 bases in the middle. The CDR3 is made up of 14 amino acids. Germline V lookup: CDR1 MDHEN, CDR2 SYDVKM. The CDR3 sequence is CASTPAGYTDTQYF. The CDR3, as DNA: TGTGCCAGCACCCCCGCGGGTTACACAGATACGCAGTATTTT.

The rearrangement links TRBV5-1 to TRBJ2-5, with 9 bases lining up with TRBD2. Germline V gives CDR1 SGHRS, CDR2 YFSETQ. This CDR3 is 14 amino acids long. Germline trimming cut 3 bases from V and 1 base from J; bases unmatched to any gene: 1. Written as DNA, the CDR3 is TGCGCCAGCAGCTCAGCGGGGGGCCAAGAGACCCAGTACTTC. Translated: CASSSAGGQETQYF.

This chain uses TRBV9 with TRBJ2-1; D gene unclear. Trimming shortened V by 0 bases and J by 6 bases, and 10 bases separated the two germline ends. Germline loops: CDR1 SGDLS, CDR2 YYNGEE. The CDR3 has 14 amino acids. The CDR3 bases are TGTGCCAGCAGCGTAGTTACTAACGCCAATGAGCAGTTCTTC. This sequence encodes CASSVVTNANEQFF.

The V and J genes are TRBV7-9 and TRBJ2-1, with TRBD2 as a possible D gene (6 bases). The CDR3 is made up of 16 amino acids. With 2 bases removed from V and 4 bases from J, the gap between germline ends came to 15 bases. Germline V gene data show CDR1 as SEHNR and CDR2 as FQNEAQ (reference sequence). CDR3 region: CASSLTPSGVYNEQFF. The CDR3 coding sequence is TGTGCCAGCAGCTTAACCCCGTCGGGGGTTTACAATGAGCAGTTCTTC.

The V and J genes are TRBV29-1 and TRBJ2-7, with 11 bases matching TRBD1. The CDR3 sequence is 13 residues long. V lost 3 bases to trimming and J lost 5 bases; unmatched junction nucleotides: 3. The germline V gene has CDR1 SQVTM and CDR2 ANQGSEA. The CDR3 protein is CSVDGQGADEQYF. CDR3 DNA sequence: TGCAGCGTTGATGGACAGGGGGCCGACGAGCAGTACTTC.

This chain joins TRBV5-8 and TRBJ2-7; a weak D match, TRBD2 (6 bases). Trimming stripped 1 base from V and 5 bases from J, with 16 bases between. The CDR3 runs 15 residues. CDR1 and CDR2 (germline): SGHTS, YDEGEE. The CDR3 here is CASSLLLGEVNEQYF. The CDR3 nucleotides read TGTGCCAGCAGCTTGCTTCTAGGGGAGGTCAACGAGCAGTACTTC.

CDR3 loop: CASSLEPAGVNEQFF. The CDR3 bases are TGTGCCAGCAGCTTAGAACCAGCGGGGGTCAATGAGCAGTTCTTC. The genes are TRBV13 and TRBJ2-1; 8 bases line up with TRBD2. Per the germline V gene, CDR1 is PRHDT and CDR2 is FYEKMQ (reference sequence). This CDR3 is 15 amino acids long. The V and J ends lost 1 base and 6 bases, in that order; junction bases with no gene match: 5.

CDR3 loop: CASSYRPESVTYNSPLHF. Here the CDR3 DNA reads TGTGCCAGCAGTTACCGCCCTGAGTCGGTCACCTATAATTCACCCCTCCACTTT. V usage is TRBV27 and J usage is TRBJ1-6; the D is unclear. Trimming shortened V by 4 bases and J by 2 bases, and 18 bases separated the two germline ends. Germline CDR1 is MNHEY and CDR2 is SMNVEV (reference sequence). The CDR3 is made up of 18 amino acids.

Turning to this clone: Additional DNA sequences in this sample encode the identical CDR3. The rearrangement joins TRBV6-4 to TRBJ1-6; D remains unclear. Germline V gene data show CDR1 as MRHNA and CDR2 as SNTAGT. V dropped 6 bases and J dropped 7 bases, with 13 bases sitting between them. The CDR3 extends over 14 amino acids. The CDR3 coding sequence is TGTGCCAGCAGCCGGGAAAGAGACAATTCACCCCTCCACTTT. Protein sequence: CASSRERDNSPLHF.

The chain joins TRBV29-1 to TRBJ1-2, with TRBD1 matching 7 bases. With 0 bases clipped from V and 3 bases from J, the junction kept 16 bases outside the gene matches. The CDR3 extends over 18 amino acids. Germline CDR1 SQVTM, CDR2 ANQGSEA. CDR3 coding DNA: TGCAGCGTTGAAGATCTTCCTGACAGGGTGGGAGCCCACTATGGCTACACCTTC. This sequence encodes CSVEDLPDRVGAHYGYTF.

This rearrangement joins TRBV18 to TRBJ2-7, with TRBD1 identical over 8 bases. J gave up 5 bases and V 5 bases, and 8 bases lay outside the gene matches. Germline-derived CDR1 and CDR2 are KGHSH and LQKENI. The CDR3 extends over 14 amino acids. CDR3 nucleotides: TGTGCCAGCTCAAAGACAGGGGAGATCCACGAGCAGTACTTC. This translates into CASSKTGEIHEQYF.

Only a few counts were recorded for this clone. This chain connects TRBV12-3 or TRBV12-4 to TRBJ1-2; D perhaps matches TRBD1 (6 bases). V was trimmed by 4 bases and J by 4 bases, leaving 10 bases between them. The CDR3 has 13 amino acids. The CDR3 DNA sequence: TGTGCCAGCAGTTCGGACAGATTCTATGGCTACACCTTC. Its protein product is CASSSDRFYGYTF.

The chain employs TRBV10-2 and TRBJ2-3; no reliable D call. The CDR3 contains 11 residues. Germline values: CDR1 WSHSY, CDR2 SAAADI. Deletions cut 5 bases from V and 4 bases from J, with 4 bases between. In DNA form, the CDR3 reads TGCGCCAGCAGTTCTGCAGATACGCAGTATTTT. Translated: CASSSADTQYF.

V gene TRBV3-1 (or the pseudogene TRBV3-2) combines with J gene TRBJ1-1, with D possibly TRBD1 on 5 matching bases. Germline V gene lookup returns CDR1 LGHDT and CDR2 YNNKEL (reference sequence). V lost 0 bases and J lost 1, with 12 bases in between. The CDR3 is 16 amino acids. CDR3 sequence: CASSQEMHRGNTEAFF. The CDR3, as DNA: TGTGCCAGCAGCCAAGAAATGCATAGGGGGAACACTGAAGCTTTCTTT.

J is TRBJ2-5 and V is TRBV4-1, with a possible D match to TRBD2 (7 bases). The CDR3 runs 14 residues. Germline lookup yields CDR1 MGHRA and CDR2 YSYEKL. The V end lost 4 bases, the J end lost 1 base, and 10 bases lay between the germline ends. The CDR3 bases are TGCGCCAGCAGCCCCCGGGGGGCCCAAGAGACCCAGTACTTC. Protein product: CASSPRGAQETQYF.

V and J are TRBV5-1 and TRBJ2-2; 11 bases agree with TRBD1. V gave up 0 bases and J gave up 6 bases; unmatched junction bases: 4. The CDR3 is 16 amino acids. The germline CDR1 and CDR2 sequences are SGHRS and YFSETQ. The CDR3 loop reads CASSLDPGQGAGELFF. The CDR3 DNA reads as TGCGCCAGCAGCTTGGACCCGGGACAGGGGGCCGGGGAGCTGTTTTTT.

DNA of the CDR3: TGTGCCAGCAGCGGAGTAGGGACGGGAGATCAGCCCCAGCATTTT. Amino acid sequence: CASSGVGTGDQPQHF. The chain employs TRBV7-9 and TRBJ1-5; possible D gene TRBD1, 5 bases. Trimming took 5 bases from V and 5 from J, leaving 16 bases between them. The CDR3 has 15 amino acids. CDR1 is SEHNR, CDR2 FQNEAQ, per germline (reference sequence).

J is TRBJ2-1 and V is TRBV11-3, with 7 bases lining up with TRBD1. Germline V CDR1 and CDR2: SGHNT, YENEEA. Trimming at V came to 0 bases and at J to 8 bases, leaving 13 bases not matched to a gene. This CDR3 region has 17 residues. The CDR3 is CASSLETGTVGGDEQFF. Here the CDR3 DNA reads TGTGCCAGCAGCTTAGAGACCGGGACAGTCGGTGGGGATGAGCAGTTCTTC.

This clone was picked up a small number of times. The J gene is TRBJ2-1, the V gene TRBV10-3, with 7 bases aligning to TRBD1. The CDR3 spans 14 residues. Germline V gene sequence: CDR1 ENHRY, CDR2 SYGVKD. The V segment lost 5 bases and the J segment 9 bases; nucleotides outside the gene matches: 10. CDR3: CAISSGTADFEQFF. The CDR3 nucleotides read TGTGCCATCAGTTCCGGGACAGCCGACTTTGAGCAGTTCTTC.

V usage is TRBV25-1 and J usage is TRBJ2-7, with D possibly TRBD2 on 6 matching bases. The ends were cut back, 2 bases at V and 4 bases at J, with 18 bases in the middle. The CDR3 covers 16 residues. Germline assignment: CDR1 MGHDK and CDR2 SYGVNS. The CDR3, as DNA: TGTGCCAGCAGTGAACCGGAGGGGAAAGGTGGATACGAGCAGTACTTC. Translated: CASSEPEGKGGYEQYF.

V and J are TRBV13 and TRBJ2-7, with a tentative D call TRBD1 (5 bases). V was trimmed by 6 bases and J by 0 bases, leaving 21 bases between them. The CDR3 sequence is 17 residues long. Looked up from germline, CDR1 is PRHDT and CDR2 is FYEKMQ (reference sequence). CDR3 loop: CASSSGFLGQSSYEQYF. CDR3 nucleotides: TGTGCCAGCAGTTCAGGGTTTTTGGGGCAGAGCTCCTACGAGCAGTACTTC.

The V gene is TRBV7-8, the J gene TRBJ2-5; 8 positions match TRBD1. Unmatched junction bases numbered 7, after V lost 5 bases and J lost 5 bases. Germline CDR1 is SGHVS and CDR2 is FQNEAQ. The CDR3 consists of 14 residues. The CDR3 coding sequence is TGTGCCAGCAGCGTGACAGGGGTTGGGGAGACCCAGTACTTC. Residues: CASSVTGVGETQYF.